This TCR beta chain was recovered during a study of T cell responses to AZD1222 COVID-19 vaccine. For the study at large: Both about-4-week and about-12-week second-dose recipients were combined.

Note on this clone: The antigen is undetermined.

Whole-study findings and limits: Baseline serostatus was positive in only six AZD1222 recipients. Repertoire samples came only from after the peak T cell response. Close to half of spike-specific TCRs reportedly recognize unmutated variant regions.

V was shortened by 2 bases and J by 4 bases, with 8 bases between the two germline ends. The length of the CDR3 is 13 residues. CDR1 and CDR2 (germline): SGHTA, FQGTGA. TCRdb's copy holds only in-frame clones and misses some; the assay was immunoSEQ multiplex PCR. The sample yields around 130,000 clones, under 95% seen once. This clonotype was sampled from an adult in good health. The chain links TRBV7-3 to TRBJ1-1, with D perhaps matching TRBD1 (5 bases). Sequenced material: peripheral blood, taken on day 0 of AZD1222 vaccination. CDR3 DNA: TGTGCCAGCAGCTTACACGGGGGCACTGAAGCTTTCTTT. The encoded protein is CASSLHGGTEAFF.